This T cell receptor (beta chain) originates from a study of cytomegalovirus exposure and HLA in healthy donors. V shed 7 bases and J 5 bases; nucleotides not matched to a gene: 8. Germline assignment: CDR1 WSHSY and CDR2 SAAADI. This CDR3 has 15 amino acids. A few counts support this clone. The PCR was carried out with 60 Vbeta primers and 13 Jbeta primers. The data were produced by immunoSEQ multiplex PCR, yet TCRdb's version contains in-frame clones alone and is incomplete. The data hold 75,000 to 100,000 clones, with under 9% observed a single time. This receptor was identified in a man aged 50-60 years in good health and CMV-seronegative. The J gene is TRBJ1-6, the V gene TRBV10-2, with TRBD1 matching over 7 bases. Sequencing was performed on PBMCs. The CDR3: CASTATGNNNSPLHF. CDR3 DNA: TGCGCCAGCACTGCGACAGGGAACAATAATTCACCCCTCCACTTT.